This is a list of T cell receptor beta chains from one sample in a study of blood T cells in healthy people across ages. One entry per CDR3 protein, called by TCRdb with MiXCR from the 5' RACE reads. The profile covers 650,000 to 1,000,000 distinct CDR3 sequences, with roughly 40% appearing a single time and under 15% taken by the ten largest. Sequencing was performed on blood. These receptors were collected from a man between 18 and 29 years old in good health. CDR3s include the opening cysteine and the closing phenylalanine or tryptophan. The D gene is left open where the match is weak. Expanded clones get a size class; other rows say once, few or many, or leave the size out.

clone_size d_call j_call v_call cdr3_aa cdr3_nt
many . TRBJ2-5 TRBV7-3 CASSLRAGEMETQYF TGTGCCAGCAGCTTAAGGGCAGGTGAAATGGAGACCCAGTACTTC
. . TRBJ2-7 TRBV21-1 CASSKALEGMNEQYF TGTGCCAGCAGCAAAGCGCTGGAGGGGATGAACGAGCAGTACTTC
. . TRBJ2-3 TRBV5-1 CASSLAGTMTDTQYF TGCGCCAGCAGCTTGGCGGGCACAATGACAGATACGCAGTATTTT
. . TRBJ2-5 TRBV18 CASSHRTSETQYF TGTGCCAGCTCACACAGGACATCGGAGACCCAGTACTTC
many . TRBJ1-2 TRBV6-6 CASKKNDASYGYTF TGTGCCAGCAAAAAAAACGACGCGTCCTATGGCTACACCTTC
many . TRBJ2-1 TRBV10-3 CAISGSWDKYNEQFF TGTGCCATCAGTGGTTCTTGGGACAAATACAATGAGCAGTTCTTC
. . TRBJ2-1 TRBV7-6 CASSLGGGQETQFF TGTGCCAGCAGCTTAGGGGGGGGACAAGAGACCCAGTTCTTC
. . TRBJ2-3 TRBV3-1 CASSLPGEQSDTRYF TGTGCCAGCAGCCTGCCGGGGGAGCAAAGTGATACGCGGTATTTT
. TRBD2 TRBJ2-5 TRBV20-1 CSARGRRGNAETQYF TGCAGTGCTAGAGGAAGGCGGGGGAACGCAGAGACCCAGTACTTC
. . TRBJ2-6 TRBV25-1 CASSERISGANVLTF TGTGCCAGCAGTGAACGGATCTCTGGGGCCAACGTCCTGACTTTC
few TRBD1 TRBJ2-7 TRBV7-8 CASSWGQGEKYEQYF TGTGCCAGCAGCTGGGGACAGGGTGAAAAATACGAGCAGTACTTC
few . TRBJ2-5 TRBV5-6 CASSPILQETQYF TGTGCCAGCAGCCCCATACTCCAAGAGACCCAGTACTTC
few . TRBJ1-2 TRBV30 CAWSVGGLNYGYTF TGTGCCTGGAGTGTGGGGGGGCTGAATTATGGCTACACCTTC
few . TRBJ2-4 TRBV4-3 CASSQARGVGSIQYF TGCGCCAGCAGCCAAGCAAGGGGAGTAGGAAGCATTCAGTACTTC
. . TRBJ1-2 TRBV6-5 CASRRAPANDGCTF TGTGCCAGCAGAAGGGCCCCAGCTAACGATGGCTGCACCTTC
. . TRBJ2-3 TRBV7-3 CASSLTGVGKGTDTQYF TGTGCCAGCAGCTTAACAGGAGTCGGGAAAGGCACAGATACGCAGTATTTT
. TRBD1 TRBJ2-1 TRBV12-3/TRBV12-4 CASRRTGSQETQFF TGTGCCAGCAGGCGGACAGGGTCCCAAGAGACCCAGTTCTTC
few TRBD1 TRBJ1-6 TRBV20-1 CSARQGTGNSPLHF TGCAGTGCGAGACAAGGGACAGGAAATTCACCCCTCCACTTT
many TRBD2 TRBJ2-1 TRBV7-9 CASSRVAGAINEQFF TGTGCCAGCAGCCGAGTAGCGGGGGCAATCAATGAGCAGTTCTTC
. . TRBJ2-4 TRBV28 CASSLGPHLGIQYF TGTGCCAGCAGTTTAGGTCCACACCTCGGCATTCAGTACTTC
. . TRBJ2-7 TRBV10-3 CAISTGTQRVYEQYF TGTGCCATCTCGACCGGGACTCAGAGGGTCTACGAGCAGTACTTC
. TRBD1 TRBJ2-2 TRBV4-3 CASSQDKEDRVTGELFF TGCGCCAGCAGCCAAGACAAGGAGGACAGGGTAACCGGGGAGCTGTTTTTT
. . TRBJ1-1 TRBV6-5 CASRALGTEAFF TGTGCCAGCAGAGCTCTTGGCACTGAAGCTTTCTTT
few TRBD2 TRBJ2-3 TRBV29-1 CSVGTSGGDTQYF TGCAGCGTGGGGACTAGCGGGGGAGATACGCAGTATTTT
few TRBD1 TRBJ1-2 TRBV5-1 CASSSRDRGHRDGYTF TGCGCCAGCAGCTCCCGGGACAGGGGACACCGGGATGGCTACACCTTC
few TRBD1 TRBJ2-4 TRBV12-3/TRBV12-4 CASRLSAGQGPIQYF TGTGCCAGCAGATTATCCGCCGGACAGGGACCCATTCAGTACTTC
few TRBD1 TRBJ1-6 TRBV6-5 CASNRGDSPLHF TGTGCCAGCAACAGGGGGGATTCACCCCTCCACTTT
. . TRBJ2-6 TRBV6-6 CASSPDAPGANVLTF TGTGCCAGCAGTCCTGATGCCCCGGGGGCCAACGTCCTGACTTTC
few TRBD1 TRBJ1-1 TRBV4-2 CASSQGGTGDTEAFF TGTGCCAGCAGCCAAGGCGGTACAGGGGACACTGAAGCTTTCTTT
. . TRBJ2-1 TRBV5-6 CASSDMDSRAGWSDEQFF TGTGCCAGCAGCGACATGGACTCACGGGCAGGGTGGTCGGATGAGCAGTTCTTC
. TRBD1 TRBJ2-5 TRBV5-1 CASSQDRGGVDEQYF TGCGCCAGCAGCCAGGACAGGGGAGGTGTTGATGAGCAGTACTTC
few TRBD2 TRBJ2-5 TRBV7-6 CASSLARTGGAQETQYF TGTGCCAGCAGCTTAGCGCGAACGGGGGGGGCCCAAGAGACCCAGTACTTC
. . TRBJ2-5 TRBV20-1 CSARDPGGGGETQYF TGCAGTGCTAGAGATCCTGGCGGGGGCGGGGAGACCCAGTACTTC
many . TRBJ2-4 TRBV29-1 CSVGSAKNIQYF TGCAGCGTGGGGTCGGCCAAAAACATTCAGTACTTC
once TRBD1 TRBJ2-5 TRBV13 CASSLGDRGRETQYF TGTGCCAGCAGCTTAGGGGACAGGGGGCGAGAGACCCAGTACTTC
few . TRBJ1-4 TRBV12-3/TRBV12-4 CASSPLRATNEKLFF TGTGCCAGCAGCCCCCTCCGGGCAACTAATGAAAAACTGTTTTTT
. TRBD2 TRBJ2-1 TRBV29-1 CSVERTSEGVDEQFF TGCAGCGTTGAACGGACTAGCGAGGGAGTCGATGAGCAGTTCTTC
. . TRBJ1-5 TRBV5-1 CATNLSRYQPQHF TGCGCCACCAATTTATCCCGGTATCAGCCCCAGCATTTT
. . TRBJ1-5 TRBV6-5 CASSPVGLSNQPQHF TGTGCCAGCAGTCCAGTTGGGTTAAGCAATCAGCCCCAGCATTTT
. TRBD1 TRBJ1-2 TRBV6-2/TRBV6-3 CASSFGQGVNYGYTF TGTGCCAGCAGTTTCGGACAGGGAGTTAACTATGGCTACACCTTC
few . TRBJ1-2 TRBV5-1 CASSLVGGQDGYTF TGCGCCAGCAGCTTGGTAGGCGGGCAGGATGGCTACACCTTC
. TRBD2 TRBJ2-5 TRBV2 CASRLLAGGKETQYF TGTGCCAGCAGATTACTAGCGGGGGGCAAAGAGACCCAGTACTTC
many TRBD1 TRBJ1-2 TRBV5-1 CASSPGGGYGYTF TGTGCCAGCAGTCCAGGGGGCGGCTATGGCTACACCTTC
. . TRBJ1-1 TRBV3-1 CASSQGGRLRTEAFF TGTGCCAGCAGCCAGGGAGGACGGCTCCGGACTGAAGCTTTCTTT
. . TRBJ2-1 TRBV7-9 CASSFGAVSLDEQFF TGTGCCAGCAGCTTTGGGGCAGTAAGTCTCGACGAGCAGTTCTTC
few . TRBJ2-3 TRBV12-3/TRBV12-4 CASSFQVWATDTQYF TGTGCCAGCAGTTTTCAGGTCTGGGCCACAGATACGCAGTATTTT
. . TRBJ2-3 TRBV2 CASSPDGITDTQYF TGTGCCAGCAGTCCGGACGGAATCACAGATACGCAGTATTTT
. . TRBJ2-5 TRBV12-3/TRBV12-4 CASSPTLAAPRETQYF TGTGCCAGCAGTCCCACGTTGGCGGCGCCTCGGGAGACCCAGTACTTC
once . TRBJ1-4 TRBV5-6 CASSLKIGDLNEKLFF TGTGCCAGCAGTTTAAAAATCGGAGACCTGAATGAAAAACTGTTTTTT
. . TRBJ2-5 TRBV7-9 CASSLKRTTGNNEQYF TGTGCCAGCAGCTTAAAGCGGACCACGGGGAACAATGAGCAGTACTTC